This T cell receptor beta chain was documented in a study of blood T cells in healthy people across ages. As concerns this clonotype: What it recognizes is unknown.

Study-wide results and limits: Fewer expanded clones and more diversity marked long-lived versus aged donors.

Using a J-beta primer mix together with a sample-barcoded 5' primer, a second PCR was run for about 6 to 11 cycles. TCRdb ran MiXCR on the 5' RACE reads and lists one entry per CDR3 protein. The table shows 550,000 to 800,000 distinct CDR3 sequences, with about 32% occurring only once. V trimming: 4 bases; J trimming: 5 bases; junction bases outside the gene matches: 9. The germline CDR1 and CDR2 sequences are LGHNA and YSLEER. The CDR3 is 15 amino acids. The J gene is TRBJ1-2, the V gene TRBV4-3, with TRBD1 matching 8 bases. The origin of this receptor is a woman older than 75 in good health. Sequences were obtained from blood. CDR3 amino acids: CASSRDPTGEYGYTF. The CDR3 nucleotides read TGCGCCAGCAGCCGAGATCCGACAGGGGAATATGGCTACACCTTC.